This T cell receptor (beta chain) was documented in a study of OX40 agonist ivuxolimab in advanced cancers. For the study at large: Three patients, one with hepatocellular carcinoma and two with cutaneous melanoma, responded partially.

CDR1 MNHEY and CDR2 SMNVEV come from the germline V gene (reference sequence). The CDR3 is made up of 13 amino acids. With 6 bases removed from V and 1 base from J, the gap between germline ends came to 9 bases. Measured with immunoSEQ multiplex PCR; TCRdb has only the in-frame clones, and not every one. Altogether 44,000 or so clones are present, around 80% being singletons, with the ten largest covering about 6.8%. This sequence originates from an adult with an advanced solid tumor such as melanoma, head and neck, liver or kidney cancer. This chain connects TRBV27 to TRBJ1-1; D not certain. The sequencing here drew on CD4+ or CD8+ T cells sorted from blood, taken in a trial of the OX40 agonist ivuxolimab. The CDR3, as DNA: TGTGCCAGCAGGTTTGGCAGGAACACTGAAGCTTTCTTT. Translated: CASRFGRNTEAFF.